Given below is one T cell receptor beta chain in context. The sample comes from a study of monozygotic twins with inflammatory bowel disease. CDR1 is MNHEY and CDR2 is SVGEGT in the germline V gene. This CDR3 contains 17 residues. There were eight separate reactions per sample in which cDNA was made. TCRdb reprocessed the 5' RACE reads, with one entry per CDR3 protein and no DNA. This listing includes 150,000 to 200,000 distinct CDR3 sequences. The gene calls are TRBV6-2 or TRBV6-3 and TRBJ1-1; there is no DNA to check the TCRdb D call of TRBD1. Sequenced sample: blood. The clonotype was recovered from a human donor with ulcerative colitis or Crohn's disease, or a healthy co-twin of an affected twin (not recorded which). This chain's CDR3 is CASSYEQGTPMNTEAFF.